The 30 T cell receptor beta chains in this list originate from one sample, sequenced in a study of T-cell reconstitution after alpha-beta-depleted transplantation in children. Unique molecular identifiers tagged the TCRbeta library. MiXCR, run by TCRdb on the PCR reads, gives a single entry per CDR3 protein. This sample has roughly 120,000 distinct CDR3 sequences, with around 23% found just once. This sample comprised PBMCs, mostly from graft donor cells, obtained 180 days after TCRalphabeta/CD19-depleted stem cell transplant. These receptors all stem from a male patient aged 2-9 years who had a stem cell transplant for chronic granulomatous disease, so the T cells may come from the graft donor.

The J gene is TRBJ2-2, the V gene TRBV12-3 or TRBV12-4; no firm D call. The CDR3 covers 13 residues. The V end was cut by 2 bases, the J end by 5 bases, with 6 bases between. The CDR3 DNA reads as TGTGCCAGCAGTTTACAGCAGACCGGGGAGCTGTTTTTT. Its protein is CASSLQQTGELFF.

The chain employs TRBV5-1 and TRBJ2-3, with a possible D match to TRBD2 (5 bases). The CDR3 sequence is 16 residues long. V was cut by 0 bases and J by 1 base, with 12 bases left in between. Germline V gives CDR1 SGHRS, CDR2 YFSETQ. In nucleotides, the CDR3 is TGCGCCAGCAGCTTGGGGCCGGGAAGGGGCACAGATACGCAGTATTTT. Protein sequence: CASSLGPGRGTDTQYF.

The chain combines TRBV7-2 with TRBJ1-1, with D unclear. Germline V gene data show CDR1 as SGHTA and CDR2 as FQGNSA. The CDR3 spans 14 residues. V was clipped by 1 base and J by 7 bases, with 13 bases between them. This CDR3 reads CASSLVSNTGEAFF. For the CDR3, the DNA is TGTGCCAGCAGCTTAGTTTCTAATACGGGTGAAGCTTTCTTT.

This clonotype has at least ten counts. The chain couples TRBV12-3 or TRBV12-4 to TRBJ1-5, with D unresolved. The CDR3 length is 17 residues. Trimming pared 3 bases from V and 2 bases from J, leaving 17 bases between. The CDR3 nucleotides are TGTGCCAGCAGTTTTTGGTCGGGTCATGGACGCAATCAGCCCCAGCATTTT. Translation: CASSFWSGHGRNQPQHF.

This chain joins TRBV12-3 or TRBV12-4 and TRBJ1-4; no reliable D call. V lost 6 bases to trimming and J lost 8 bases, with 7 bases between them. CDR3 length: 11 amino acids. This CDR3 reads CASSRREKLFF. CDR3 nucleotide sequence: TGTGCCAGCAGCCGCCGGGAAAAACTGTTTTTT.

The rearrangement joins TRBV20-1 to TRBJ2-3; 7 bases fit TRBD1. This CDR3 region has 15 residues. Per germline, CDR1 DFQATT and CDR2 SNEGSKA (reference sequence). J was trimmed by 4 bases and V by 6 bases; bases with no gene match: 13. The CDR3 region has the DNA TGCAGTGCCAGACCCCGACAGGGAAAGGCAGATACGCAGTATTTT. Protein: CSARPRQGKADTQYF.

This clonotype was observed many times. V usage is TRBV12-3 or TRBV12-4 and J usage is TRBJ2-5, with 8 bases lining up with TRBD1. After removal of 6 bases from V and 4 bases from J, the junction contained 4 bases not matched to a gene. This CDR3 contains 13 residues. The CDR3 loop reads CASRQGAGETQYF. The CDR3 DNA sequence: TGTGCCAGCAGGCAGGGGGCAGGAGAGACCCAGTACTTC.

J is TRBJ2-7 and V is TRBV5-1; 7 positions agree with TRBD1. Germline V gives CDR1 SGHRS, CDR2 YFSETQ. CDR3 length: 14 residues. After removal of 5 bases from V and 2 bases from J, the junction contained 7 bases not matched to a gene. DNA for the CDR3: TGCGCCAGCAGTCTAGGGGGCCTTGCCTACGAGCAGTACTTC. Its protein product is CASSLGGLAYEQYF.

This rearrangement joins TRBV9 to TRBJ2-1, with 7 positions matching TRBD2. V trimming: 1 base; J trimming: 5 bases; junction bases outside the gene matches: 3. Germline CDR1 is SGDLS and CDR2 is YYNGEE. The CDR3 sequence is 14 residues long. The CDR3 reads CASSVLGGNNEQFF. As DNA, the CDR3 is TGTGCCAGCAGCGTATTGGGGGGGAACAATGAGCAGTTCTTC.

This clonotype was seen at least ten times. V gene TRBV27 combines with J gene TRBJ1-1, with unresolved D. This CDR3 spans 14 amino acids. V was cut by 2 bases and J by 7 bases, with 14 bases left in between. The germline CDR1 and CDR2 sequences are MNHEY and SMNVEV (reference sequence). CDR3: CASSLSSPPGEAFF. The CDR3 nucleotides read TGTGCCAGCAGTTTAAGCTCGCCCCCGGGTGAAGCTTTCTTT.

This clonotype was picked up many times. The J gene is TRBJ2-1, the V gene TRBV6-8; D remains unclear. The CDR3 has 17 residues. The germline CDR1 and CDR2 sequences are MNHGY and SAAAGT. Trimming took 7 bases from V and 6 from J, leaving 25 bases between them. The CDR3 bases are TGTGCCAGCATTATTCGAGTGTGGGTATATGATTTCAATGAGCAGTTCTTC. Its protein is CASIIRVWVYDFNEQFF.

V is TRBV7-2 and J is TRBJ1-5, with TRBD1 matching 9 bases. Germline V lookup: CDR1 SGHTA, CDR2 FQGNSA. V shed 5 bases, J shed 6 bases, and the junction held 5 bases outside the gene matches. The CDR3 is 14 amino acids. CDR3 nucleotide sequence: TGTGCCAGCAGCCAGAGGGACAGGGCTCAGCCCCAGCATTTT. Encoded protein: CASSQRDRAQPQHF. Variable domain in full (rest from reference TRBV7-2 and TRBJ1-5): GAGVSQSPSNKVTEKGKDVELRCDPISGHTALYWYRQSLGQGLEFLIYFQGNSAPDKSGLPSDRFSAERTGGSVSTLTIQRTQQEDSAVYLCASSQRDRAQPQHFGDGTRLSIL.

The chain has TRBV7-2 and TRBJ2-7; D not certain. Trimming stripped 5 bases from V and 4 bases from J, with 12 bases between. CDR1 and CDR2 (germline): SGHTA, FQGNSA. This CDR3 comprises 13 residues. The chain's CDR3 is CASSLLLDYEQYF. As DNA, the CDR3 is TGTGCCAGCAGCCTGCTTCTGGATTACGAGCAGTACTTC.

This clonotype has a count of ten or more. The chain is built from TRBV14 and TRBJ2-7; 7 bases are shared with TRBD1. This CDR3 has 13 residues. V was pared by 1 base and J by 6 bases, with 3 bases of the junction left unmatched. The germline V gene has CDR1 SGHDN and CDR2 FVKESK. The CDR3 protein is CASSQGRTGEQYF. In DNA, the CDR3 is TGTGCCAGCAGCCAAGGCCGGACAGGCGAGCAGTACTTC.

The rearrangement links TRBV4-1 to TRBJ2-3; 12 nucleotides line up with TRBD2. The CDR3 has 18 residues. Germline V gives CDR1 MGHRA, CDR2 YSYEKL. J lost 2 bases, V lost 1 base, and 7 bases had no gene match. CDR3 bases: TGCGCCAGCAGCCAAGTTAAACTAGCGGGGGGATCCACAGATACGCAGTATTTT. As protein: CASSQVKLAGGSTDTQYF.

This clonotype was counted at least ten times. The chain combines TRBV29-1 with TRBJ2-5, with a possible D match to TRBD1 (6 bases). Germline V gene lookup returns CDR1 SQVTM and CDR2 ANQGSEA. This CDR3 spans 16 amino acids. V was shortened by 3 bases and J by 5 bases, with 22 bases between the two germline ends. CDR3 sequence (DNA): TGCAGCGTTGACGGGAACCCGGGACAACGGAGGGAGACCCAGTACTTC. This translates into CSVDGNPGQRRETQYF.

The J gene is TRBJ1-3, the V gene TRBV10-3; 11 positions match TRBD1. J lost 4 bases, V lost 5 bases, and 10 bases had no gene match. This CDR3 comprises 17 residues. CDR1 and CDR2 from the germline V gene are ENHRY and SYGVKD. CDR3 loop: CAISSGQGALKGNTIYF. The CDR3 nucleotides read TGTGCCATCAGTAGTGGACAGGGGGCGTTAAAAGGAAACACCATATATTTT.

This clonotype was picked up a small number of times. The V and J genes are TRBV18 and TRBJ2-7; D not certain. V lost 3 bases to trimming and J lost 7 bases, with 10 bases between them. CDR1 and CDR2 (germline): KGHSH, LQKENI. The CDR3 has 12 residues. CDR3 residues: CASSPGLVEQYF. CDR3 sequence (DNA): TGTGCCAGCTCACCCGGGCTAGTGGAGCAGTACTTC.

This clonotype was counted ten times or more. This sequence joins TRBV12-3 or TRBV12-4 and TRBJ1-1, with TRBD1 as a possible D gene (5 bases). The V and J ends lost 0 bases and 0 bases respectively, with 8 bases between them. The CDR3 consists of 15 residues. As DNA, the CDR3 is TGTGCCAGCAGTTTAGCGGCAGGGATGAACACTGAAGCTTTCTTT. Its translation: CASSLAAGMNTEAFF.

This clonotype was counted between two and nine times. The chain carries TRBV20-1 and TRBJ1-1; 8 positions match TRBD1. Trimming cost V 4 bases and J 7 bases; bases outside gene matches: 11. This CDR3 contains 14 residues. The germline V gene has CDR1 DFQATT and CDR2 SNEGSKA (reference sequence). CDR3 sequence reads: CSAMKDRVVLEAFF. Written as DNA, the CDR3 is TGCAGTGCTATGAAGGACAGGGTAGTCCTTGAAGCTTTCTTT.

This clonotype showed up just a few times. In DNA form, the CDR3 reads TGCGCCAGCAGCCAAGCCCCCGGGACTAGCACAGATACGCAGTATTTT. Translation: CASSQAPGTSTDTQYF. This chain links TRBV4-3 with TRBJ2-3, with TRBD2 as a possible D gene (6 bases). From germline, CDR1 is LGHNA and CDR2 YSLEER. Trimming stripped 1 base from V and 0 bases from J, with 11 bases between. The CDR3 runs to 16 residues.

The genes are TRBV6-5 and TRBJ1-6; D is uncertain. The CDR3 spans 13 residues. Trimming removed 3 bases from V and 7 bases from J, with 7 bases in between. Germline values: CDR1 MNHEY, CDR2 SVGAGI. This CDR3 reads CASSYVPNSPLHF. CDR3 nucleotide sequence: TGTGCCAGCAGTTATGTCCCGAATTCACCCCTCCACTTT.

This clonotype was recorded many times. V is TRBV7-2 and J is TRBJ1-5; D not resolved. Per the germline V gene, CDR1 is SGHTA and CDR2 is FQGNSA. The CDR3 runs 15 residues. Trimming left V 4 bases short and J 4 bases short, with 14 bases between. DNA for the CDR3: TGTGCCAGCAGCTCCCGCGGGCGGGGTAATCAGCCCCAGCATTTT. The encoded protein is CASSSRGRGNQPQHF.

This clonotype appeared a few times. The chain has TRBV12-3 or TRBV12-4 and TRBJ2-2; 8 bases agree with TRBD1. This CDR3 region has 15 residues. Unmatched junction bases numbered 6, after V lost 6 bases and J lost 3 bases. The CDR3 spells CASRRQGTDTGELFF. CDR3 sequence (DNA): TGTGCCAGCAGGAGACAGGGGACGGACACCGGGGAGCTGTTTTTT.

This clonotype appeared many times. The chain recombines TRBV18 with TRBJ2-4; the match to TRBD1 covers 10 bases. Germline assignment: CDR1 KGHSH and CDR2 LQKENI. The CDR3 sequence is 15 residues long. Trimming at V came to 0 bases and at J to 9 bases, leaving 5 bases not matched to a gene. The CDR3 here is CASSPPGTGVSIQYF. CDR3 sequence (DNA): TGTGCCAGCTCACCACCAGGGACAGGGGTTTCCATTCAGTACTTC.

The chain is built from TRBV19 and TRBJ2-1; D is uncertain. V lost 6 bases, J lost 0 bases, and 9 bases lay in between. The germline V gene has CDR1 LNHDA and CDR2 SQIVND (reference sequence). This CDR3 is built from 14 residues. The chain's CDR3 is CASRVRSSYNEQFF. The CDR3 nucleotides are TGTGCCAGTAGGGTTAGAAGCTCCTACAATGAGCAGTTCTTC.

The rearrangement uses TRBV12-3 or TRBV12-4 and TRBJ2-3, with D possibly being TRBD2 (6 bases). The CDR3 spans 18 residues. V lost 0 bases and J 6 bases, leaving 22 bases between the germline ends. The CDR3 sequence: CASSLALASAKWADTQYF. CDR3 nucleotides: TGTGCCAGCAGTTTAGCTTTGGCTAGCGCGAAATGGGCCGATACGCAGTATTTT.

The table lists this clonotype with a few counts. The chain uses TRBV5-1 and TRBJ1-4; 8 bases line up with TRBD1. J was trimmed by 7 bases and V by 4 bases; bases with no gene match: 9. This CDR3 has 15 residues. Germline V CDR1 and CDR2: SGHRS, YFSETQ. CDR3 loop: CASSPDRVSGEKLFF. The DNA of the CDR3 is TGCGCCAGCAGCCCGGACAGGGTATCAGGTGAAAAACTGTTTTTT.

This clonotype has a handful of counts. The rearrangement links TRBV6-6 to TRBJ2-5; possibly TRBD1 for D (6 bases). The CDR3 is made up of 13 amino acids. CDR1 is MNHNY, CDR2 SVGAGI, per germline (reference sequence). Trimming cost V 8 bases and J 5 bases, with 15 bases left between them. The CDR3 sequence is CASSLGAWETQYF. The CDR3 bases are TGTGCCAGCTCTCTGGGGGCCTGGGAGACCCAGTACTTC.

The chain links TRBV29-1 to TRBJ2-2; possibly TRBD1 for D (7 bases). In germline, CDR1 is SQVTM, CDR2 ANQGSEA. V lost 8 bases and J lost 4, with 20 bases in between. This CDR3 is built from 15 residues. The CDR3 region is CSPFPPGGGTGELFF. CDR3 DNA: TGCAGCCCGTTCCCTCCAGGGGGAGGCACCGGGGAGCTGTTTTTT.